This TCR beta chain was observed in a study of PD-1 blockade in classical Hodgkin lymphoma. Across the study: Nivolumab was given intravenously to patients at 3 mg/kg every 2 weeks.

Each patient experienced a relapse that followed autologous stem cell transplantation, and brentuximab vedotin exposure varied. Clones were sequenced by immunoSEQ multiplex PCR, and TCRdb holds only the in-frame ones, with some missing. The table includes tens of thousands of clones, just over 90% detected once. General study points: A reduction in baseline TCR diversity was reportedly seen in newly diagnosed patients relative to healthy donors.

Concerning this clone itself: The antigen is not known.

Sequenced here: peripheral blood mononuclear cells (PBMCs), sampled at baseline. This receptor was identified in a human donor with classical Hodgkin lymphoma.

The CDR3 is CASRGSLLNTQYF. The CDR3 DNA sequence: TGTGCCAGTAGGGGCTCGCTATTAAATACGCAGTATTTT. This rearrangement joins TRBV19 to TRBJ2-3; D not certain. This CDR3 region has 13 residues. V lost 6 bases, J lost 7 bases, and 14 bases lay in between. From germline, CDR1 is LNHDA and CDR2 SQIVND (reference sequence).